This entry lists 25 T cell receptor beta chains sequenced from one sample in a study of human thymus T cells. Sequencing used immunoSEQ multiplex PCR; TCRdb keeps in-frame clones, though not all of them. The sample consists of fewer than 85,000 clones, 85% to 95% of them appearing once. It was from resections taken during corrective heart surgery that the thymus tissue came. Source material: thymus tissue. The receptor set was obtained from a girl less than two years old with a congenital heart defect but otherwise immunologically healthy.

The V and J genes are TRBV6-4 and TRBJ2-1; D remains ambiguous. Germline V lookup: CDR1 MRHNA, CDR2 SNTAGT. Trimming cost V 0 bases and J 5 bases, with 8 bases left between them. This CDR3 contains 14 residues. The CDR3 protein is CASSDSSHHNEQFF. The CDR3 nucleotides read TGTGCCAGCAGTGACTCGAGTCATCACAATGAGCAGTTCTTC.

The rearrangement links TRBV21-1 to TRBJ2-6. TRBV21-1 is deemed a pseudogene. CDR3 size: 16 residues. The CDR3 here is CASSKDPPSGANVLTF. CDR3 DNA: TGTGCCAGCAGCAAAGATCCACCCTCTGGGGCCAACGTCCTGACTTTC.

This clone appeared once. The chain combines TRBV15 with TRBJ1-5, with D uncertain. The CDR3 has 18 residues. V was shortened by 1 base and J by 8 bases, with 24 bases between the two germline ends. Germline CDR1 LNHNV, CDR2 YYDKDF (reference sequence). The CDR3 region is CATSRVAEGTFLREPQHF. The CDR3 bases are TGTGCCACCAGCAGAGTAGCCGAAGGTACTTTCTTAAGGGAGCCCCAGCATTTT.

This chain connects TRBV27 to TRBJ2-1; TRBD1 matches at 7 bases. Per germline, CDR1 MNHEY and CDR2 SMNVEV (reference sequence). The CDR3 sequence is 15 residues long. V shed 7 bases, J shed 9 bases, and the junction held 15 bases outside the gene matches. CDR3 sequence: CASTAGQAPLVEQFF. The CDR3 DNA reads as TGTGCCAGCACCGCAGGACAGGCACCCTTAGTTGAGCAGTTCTTC.

The chain couples TRBV5-1 to TRBJ1-1, with D possibly matching TRBD1 (5 bases). Germline V gives CDR1 SGHRS, CDR2 YFSETQ. The CDR3 loop spans 17 amino acids. The germline V and J ends were trimmed by 0 bases and 5 bases, with 20 bases remaining between them. CDR3 sequence (DNA): TGCGCCAGCAGCTTGGCCCACCCCTTGACAGTCGGGACTGAAGCTTTCTTT. Translated, it gives CASSLAHPLTVGTEAFF.

This rearrangement joins TRBV19 to TRBJ2-7; TRBD1 aligns across 11 bases. The junction had 2 bases not matched to a gene; V was cut back by 5 bases and J by 2 bases. The CDR3 loop spans 14 amino acids. Germline assignment: CDR1 LNHDA and CDR2 SQIVND (reference sequence). CDR3: CASSPGQGAYEQYF. The CDR3 DNA sequence: TGTGCCAGTAGTCCGGGACAGGGGGCCTACGAGCAGTACTTC.

This clone was detected once. The V gene is TRBV15, the J gene TRBJ1-5; D may be TRBD1 (6 bases). The V and J ends lost 0 bases and 8 bases respectively, with 17 bases between them. The CDR3 extends over 16 amino acids. From germline, CDR1 is LNHNV and CDR2 YYDKDF (reference sequence). The CDR3 is CATSRDTGQGTEPQHF. In nucleotides, the CDR3 is TGTGCCACCAGCAGAGATACAGGGCAGGGTACGGAGCCCCAGCATTTT.

The V and J genes are TRBV5-8 and TRBJ2-1; 9 bases are a match to TRBD2. This CDR3 region has 15 residues. From germline, CDR1 is SGHTS and CDR2 YDEGEE. Germline trimming cut 0 bases from V and 13 bases from J; bases unmatched to any gene: 11. The CDR3 DNA follows: TGTGCCAGCAGCTTGGGAAGCCTAGCGGGATGGGAACAGTTCTTC. Encoded protein: CASSLGSLAGWEQFF.

V and J are TRBV5-1 and TRBJ1-1, with D unresolved. V was shortened by 2 bases and J by 4 bases, with 24 bases between the two germline ends. The germline V gene encodes CDR1 SGHRS and CDR2 YFSETQ. The CDR3 has 18 residues. CDR3 DNA sequence: TGCGCCAGCAGCTTCGAGACACCCGGAAGACGAAGAGGCACTGAAGCTTTCTTT. This encodes CASSFETPGRRRGTEAFF.

This rearrangement joins TRBV19 to TRBJ2-3; 7 nucleotides match TRBD1. V lost 6 bases and J lost 2; bases outside the gene matches: 11. Germline CDR1 is LNHDA and CDR2 is SQIVND (reference sequence). The CDR3 consists of 16 residues. In DNA form, the CDR3 reads TGTGCCAGTAGGGGGATGACAGGGAGCGCCACAGATACGCAGTATTTT. The encoded protein is CASRGMTGSATDTQYF.

This chain uses TRBV5-6 with TRBJ2-7, with 10 bases fitting TRBD1. The CDR3 extends over 16 amino acids. The trim removed 0 bases at V and 2 bases at J, leaving 5 bases unmatched. The germline V gene has CDR1 SGHDT and CDR2 YYEEEE. CDR3 coding DNA: TGTGCCAGCAGCTTGGCTGCGGACAGGGGGACCTACGAGCAGTACTTC. Its translation is CASSLAADRGTYEQYF.

This chain connects TRBV5-8 to TRBJ1-1, with TRBD1 matching over 8 bases. Germline assignment: CDR1 SGHTS and CDR2 YDEGEE. The V gene end was trimmed by 0 bases and the J gene end by 5 bases; junction bases not matched to a gene: 12. The CDR3 is made up of 17 amino acids. CDR3 region: CASSLDSMYRGGTEAFF. The CDR3 DNA is TGTGCCAGCAGCTTGGATAGTATGTACAGGGGGGGGACTGAAGCTTTCTTT. Supplemented by reference TRBV5-8 and TRBJ1-1, the full variable domain reads EAGVTQSPTHLIKTRGQQATLRCSPISGHTSVYWYQQALGLGLQFLLWYDEGEERNRGNFPPRFSGRQFPNYSSELNVNALELEDSALYLCASSLDSMYRGGTEAFFGQGTRLTVV.

The chain uses TRBV10-2 and TRBJ2-7, with 10 bases that match TRBD1. Per germline, CDR1 WSHSY and CDR2 SAAADI. The CDR3 totals 12 residues. In DNA form, the CDR3 reads TGCGCCAGCAGTGACCTCGGGACAGGGGAAAGAGTC. Translating it yields CASSDLGTGERV.

V usage is TRBV6-1 and J usage is TRBJ2-7; TRBD1 matches 7 bases. The CDR3 extends over 12 amino acids. Germline assignment: CDR1 MNHNS and CDR2 SASEGT. V lost 7 bases to trimming and J lost 9 bases; unmatched junction nucleotides: 9. In DNA form, the CDR3 reads TGTGCCAGCACCCCGTTAGGGGGCGGGCAGTACTTC. It translates to CASTPLGGGQYF.

The rearrangement links TRBV19 to TRBJ1-2, with 7 bases fitting TRBD1. J lost 7 bases, V lost 6 bases, and 8 bases had no gene match. This CDR3 spans 13 amino acids. In germline, CDR1 is LNHDA, CDR2 SQIVND (reference sequence). DNA for the CDR3: TGTGCCAGTAGAAACACAGGGGCCGGTGGCTACACCTTC. This codes for CASRNTGAGGYTF.

V gene TRBV5-1 combines with J gene TRBJ2-1, with TRBD2 matching 11 bases. The CDR3 extends over 15 amino acids. CDR1 and CDR2 from the germline V gene are SGHRS and YFSETQ. V was clipped by 4 bases and J by 8 bases; unmatched bases: 8. The CDR3 protein is CASSPGVAGGDEQFF. CDR3 sequence (DNA): TGCGCCAGCAGCCCGGGAGTAGCGGGAGGGGATGAGCAGTTCTTC.

V is TRBV5-1 and J is TRBJ2-3, with 9 nucleotides matching TRBD2. This CDR3 has 15 amino acids. Germline V gene data show CDR1 as SGHRS and CDR2 as YFSETQ. Trimming at V came to 4 bases and at J to 4 bases, leaving 7 bases not matched to a gene. This chain's CDR3 is CASSALAGEPDTQYF. The CDR3 bases are TGCGCCAGCAGCGCTTTAGCGGGAGAGCCAGATACGCAGTATTTT.

This clone has a single count. The V gene is TRBV27, the J gene TRBJ2-7; no definite D call. The CDR3 covers 15 residues. Trimming removed 3 bases at V and 2 bases at J, with 14 bases between. The germline V gene encodes CDR1 MNHEY and CDR2 SMNVEV (reference sequence). The CDR3 here is CASSFLGQAAYEQYF. CDR3 coding DNA: TGTGCCAGCAGTTTCTTAGGGCAGGCGGCCTACGAGCAGTACTTC.

The gene calls are TRBV4-1 and TRBJ2-7, with D uncertain. Germline V gives CDR1 MGHRA, CDR2 YSYEKL. This CDR3 contains 13 residues. Trimming left V 3 bases short and J 1 base short, with 7 bases between. The CDR3 region is CASSQRPSYEQYF. In DNA, the CDR3 is TGCGCCAGCAGCCAGAGGCCTTCCTACGAGCAGTACTTC.

The J gene is TRBJ2-3, the V gene TRBV9; 10 bases are shared with TRBD2. V was clipped by 0 bases and J by 3 bases; unmatched bases: 7. Germline CDR1 SGDLS, CDR2 YYNGEE. The CDR3 runs to 17 residues. CDR3 sequence (DNA): TGTGCCAGCAGCGTAGCCCAGGGACTAGCGCTAACAGATACGCAGTATTTT. Translated: CASSVAQGLALTDTQYF. Full variable domain (remainder filled in from reference TRBV9 and TRBJ2-3): DSGVTQTPKHLITATGQRVTLRCSPRSGDLSVYWYQQSLDQGLQFLIQYYNGEERAKGNILERFSAQQFPDLHSELNLSSLELGDSALYFCASSVAQGLALTDTQYFGPGTRLTVL.

The chain links TRBV28 to TRBJ1-5; 9 nucleotides agree with TRBD1. From germline, CDR1 is MDHEN and CDR2 SYDVKM. After removal of 0 bases from V and 5 bases from J, the junction contained 14 bases not matched to a gene. The CDR3 length is 19 residues. Here the CDR3 reads CASSLCHILNWDRDQPQHF. CDR3 DNA sequence: TGTGCCAGCAGTTTATGTCACATCCTTAACTGGGACAGGGATCAGCCCCAGCATTTT.

This rearrangement joins TRBV10-2 to TRBJ1-3; 9 bases fit TRBD1. J gave up 0 bases and V 6 bases, and 0 bases lay outside the gene matches. CDR1 WSHSY and CDR2 SAAADI come from the germline V gene. The CDR3 is made up of 14 amino acids. The CDR3 spells CASRGQGSGNTIYF. The CDR3 DNA reads TGCGCCAGCAGGGGACAGGGCTCTGGAAACACCATATATTTT.

This clone appeared a single time. The chain employs TRBV18 and TRBJ1-2; TRBD1 aligns across 8 bases. The CDR3 runs to 15 residues. CDR1 KGHSH and CDR2 LQKENI come from the germline V gene. V was clipped by 3 bases and J by 5 bases; unmatched bases: 8. The CDR3 bases are TGTGCCAGCTCACCGGGACAGGATTCCACTTATGGCTACACCTTC. Residues: CASSPGQDSTYGYTF.

This clone was seen only once. DNA of the CDR3: TGTGCCAGCAGTTTAGGGGGCCGGTTCAATCAGCCCCAGCATTTT. This translates into CASSLGGRFNQPQHF. The chain joins TRBV28 to TRBJ1-5; a weak D match, TRBD1 (6 bases). The CDR3 has 15 residues. Trimming left V 2 bases short and J 3 bases short, with 11 bases between. Germline CDR1 reads MDHEN; CDR2 reads SYDVKM.

This chain uses TRBV1 with TRBJ2-7; TRBD2, the D gene given by the table, was not confirmed from the DNA. TRBV1 is given as a pseudogene. The CDR3 has 16 residues. CDR3 nucleotides: TGCACCAGCTTAGTTAAAGTACGGGATTGTTCCTACGAGCAGTACTTC. Protein: CTSLVKVRDCSYEQYF.